The 7 T cell receptor beta chains reported below all come from one sample, sequenced in a study of cytomegalovirus exposure and HLA in healthy donors. PCR amplification relied on 60 Vbeta primers (plus 13 Jbeta primers). The method was immunoSEQ multiplex PCR; TCRdb's version includes in-frame clones alone and lacks a portion of them. The data show some 190,000 clones, approximately 73% seen once. Sequenced sample: PBMCs. These receptors were collected from a woman younger than 45 in good health and CMV-seropositive.

The chain joins TRBV5-1 to TRBJ1-1; 10 bases are shared with TRBD1. The CDR3 is made up of 15 amino acids. The J segment lost 0 bases and the V segment lost 5 bases, leaving 4 bases of the junction unmatched. Germline V CDR1 and CDR2: SGHRS, YFSETQ. The DNA of the CDR3 is TGCGCCAGCAGGACAGGGGGCGGGGTGAACACTGAAGCTTTCTTT. Amino acid sequence: CASRTGGGVNTEAFF.

J is TRBJ2-7 and V is TRBV5-1, with 7 nucleotides matching TRBD2. Germline V CDR1 and CDR2: SGHRS, YFSETQ. The CDR3 contains 14 residues. Losses at the gene ends were 5 bases for V and 3 bases for J; bases not matched to a gene: 8. The CDR3 region has the DNA TGCGCCAGCAGAACGACGGGGGGACTCTACGAGCAGTACTTC. Translated: CASRTTGGLYEQYF.

Only one count was recorded for this clone. The chain recombines TRBV7-4 with TRBJ1-5; D is unclear. Per germline, CDR1 SGHVT and CDR2 SQSDAQ. This CDR3 region has 14 residues. Trimming shortened V by 0 bases and J by 3 bases, and 6 bases separated the two germline ends. The CDR3 loop is CASSLARDNQPQHF. The CDR3 DNA follows: TGTGCCAGCAGCTTAGCGAGGGACAATCAGCCCCAGCATTTT. Full variable domain (missing parts from reference TRBV7-4 and TRBJ1-5): GAGVSQSPRYKVAKRGRDVALRCDSISGHVTLYWYRQTLGQGSEVLTYSQSDAQRDKSGRPSGRFSAERPERSVSTLKIQRTEQGDSAVYLCASSLARDNQPQHFGDGTRLSIL.

The V call is TRBV28, the J call TRBJ2-3, with 7 nucleotides matching TRBD2. V trimming: 2 bases; J trimming: 4 bases; junction bases outside the gene matches: 6. CDR3 size: 15 residues. CDR1 is MDHEN, CDR2 SYDVKM, per germline. In DNA form, the CDR3 reads TGTGCCAGCAGTTTAATTTCGGGGGGAGCAGATACGCAGTATTTT. Translating gives CASSLISGGADTQYF. Filled out from reference TRBV28 and TRBJ2-3, the complete variable domain reads DVKVTQSSRYLVKRTGEKVFLECVQDMDHENMFWYRQDPGLGLRLIYFSYDVKMKEKGDIPEGYSVSREKKERFSLILESASTNQTSMYLCASSLISGGADTQYFGPGTRLTVL.

About this clone: Distinct nucleotide sequences in the sample also encode this CDR3. The J gene is TRBJ2-7, the V gene TRBV11-3, with D perhaps matching TRBD2 (8 bases). Germline assignment: CDR1 SGHNT and CDR2 YENEEA. Between the trimmed V and J ends, which lost 0 bases and 3 bases, there was a span of 12 bases. CDR3 length: 15 amino acids. CDR3 in amino acids: CASSLEAGDSYEQYF. The CDR3 DNA sequence: TGTGCCAGCAGCTTAGAAGCGGGGGACAGCTACGAGCAGTACTTC.

The chain combines TRBV2 with TRBJ2-1; 12 nucleotides line up with TRBD2. This CDR3 spans 14 amino acids. Losses at the gene ends were 5 bases for V and 8 bases for J; bases not matched to a gene: 4. Germline values: CDR1 SNHLY, CDR2 FYNNEI. DNA of the CDR3: TGTGCCAGCAGTCCCCGACTAGCGGGGGATGAGCAGTTCTTC. Protein sequence: CASSPRLAGDEQFF. The full variable domain, its missing parts supplied by reference TRBV2 and TRBJ2-1, is EPEVTQTPSHQVTQMGQEVILRCVPISNHLYFYWYRQILGQKVEFLVSFYNNEISEKSEIFDDQFSVERPDGSNFTLKIRSTKLEDSAMYFCASSPRLAGDEQFFGPGTRLTVL.

The V gene is TRBV6-5, the J gene TRBJ1-2; D remains unclear. The CDR3 loop spans 11 amino acids. Germline V lookup: CDR1 MNHEY, CDR2 SVGAGI. V was shortened by 8 bases and J by 6 bases, with 10 bases between the two germline ends. The CDR3 protein is CASWAADGYTF. DNA of the CDR3: TGTGCCAGCTGGGCAGCCGATGGCTACACCTTC.